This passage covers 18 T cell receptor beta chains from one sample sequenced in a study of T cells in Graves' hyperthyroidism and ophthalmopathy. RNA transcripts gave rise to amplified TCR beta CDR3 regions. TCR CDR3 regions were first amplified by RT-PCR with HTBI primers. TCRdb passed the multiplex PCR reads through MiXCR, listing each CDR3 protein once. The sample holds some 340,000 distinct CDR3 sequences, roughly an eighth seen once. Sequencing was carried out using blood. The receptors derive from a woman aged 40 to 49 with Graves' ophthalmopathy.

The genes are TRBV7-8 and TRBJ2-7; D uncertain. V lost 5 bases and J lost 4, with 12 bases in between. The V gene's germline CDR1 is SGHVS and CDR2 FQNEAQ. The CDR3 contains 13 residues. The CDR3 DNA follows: TGTGCCAGCAGCCCTGAGAAGTTTTACGAGCAGTACTTC. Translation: CASSPEKFYEQYF.

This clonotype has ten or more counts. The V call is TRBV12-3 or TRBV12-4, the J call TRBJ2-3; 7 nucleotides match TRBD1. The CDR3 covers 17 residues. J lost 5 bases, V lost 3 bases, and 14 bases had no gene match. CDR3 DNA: TGTGCCAGCAGTTTCACAGGGGCCGACTTTTTTGTAGATACGCAGTATTTT. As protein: CASSFTGADFFVDTQYF.

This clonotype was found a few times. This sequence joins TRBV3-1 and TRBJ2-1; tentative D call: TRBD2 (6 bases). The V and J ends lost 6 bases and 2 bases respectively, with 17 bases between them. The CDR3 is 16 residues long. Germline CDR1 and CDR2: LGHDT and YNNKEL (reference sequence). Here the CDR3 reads CASRRDRGSTYNEQFF. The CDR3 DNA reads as TGTGCCAGCAGACGTGACCGGGGGAGTACCTACAATGAGCAGTTCTTC.

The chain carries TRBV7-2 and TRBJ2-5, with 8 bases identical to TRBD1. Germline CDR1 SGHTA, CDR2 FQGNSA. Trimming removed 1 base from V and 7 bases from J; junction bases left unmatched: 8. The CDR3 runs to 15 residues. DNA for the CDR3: TGTGCCAGCAGCTTAGGGACAGGGCGCGGTGGGACCCAGTACTTC. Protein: CASSLGTGRGGTQYF.

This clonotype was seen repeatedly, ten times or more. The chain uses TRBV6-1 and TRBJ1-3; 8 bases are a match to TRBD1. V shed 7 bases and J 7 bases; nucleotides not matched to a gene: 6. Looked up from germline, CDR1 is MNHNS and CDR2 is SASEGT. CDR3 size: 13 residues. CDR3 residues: CASIDRGLNTIYF. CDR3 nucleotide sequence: TGTGCCAGCATTGACAGGGGTTTGAACACCATATATTTT.

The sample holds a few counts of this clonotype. The CDR3 loop reads CSGRGSSYGYTF. CDR3 nucleotide sequence: TGCAGTGGCCGGGGATCGAGCTATGGCTACACCTTC. The gene calls are TRBV20-1 and TRBJ1-2; no reliable D call. Germline CDR1 and CDR2: DFQATT and SNEGSKA (reference sequence). Trimming cost V 7 bases and J 4 bases, with 13 bases left between them. This CDR3 comprises 12 residues.

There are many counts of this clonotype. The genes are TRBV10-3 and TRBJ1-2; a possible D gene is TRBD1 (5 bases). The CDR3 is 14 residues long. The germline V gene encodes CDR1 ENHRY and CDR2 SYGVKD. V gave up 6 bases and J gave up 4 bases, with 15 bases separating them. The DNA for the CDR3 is TGTGCCATCAGGACCCTACCGGGGCTCTATGGCTACACCTTC. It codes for CAIRTLPGLYGYTF.

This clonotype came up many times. The CDR3 bases are TGTGCCAGCAGTTTGCGGACAGCACAGGGCTATGGCTACACCTTC. Residues: CASSLRTAQGYGYTF. The rearrangement links TRBV27 to TRBJ1-2; possibly TRBD1 for D (6 bases). This CDR3 has 15 residues. Germline V gene lookup returns CDR1 MNHEY and CDR2 SMNVEV (reference sequence). Trimming took off 3 bases at V and 4 bases at J, with 15 bases between the two ends.

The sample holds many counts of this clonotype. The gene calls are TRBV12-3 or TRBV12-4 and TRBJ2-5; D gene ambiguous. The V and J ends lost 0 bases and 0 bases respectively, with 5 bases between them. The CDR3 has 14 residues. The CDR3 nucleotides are TGTGCCAGCAGTTTAGCGGGGTACCAAGAGACCCAGTACTTC. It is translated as CASSLAGYQETQYF.

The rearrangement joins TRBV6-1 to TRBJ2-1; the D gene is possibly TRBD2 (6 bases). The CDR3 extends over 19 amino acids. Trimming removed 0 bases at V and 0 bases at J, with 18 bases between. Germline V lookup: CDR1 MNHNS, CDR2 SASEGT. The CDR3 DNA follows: TGTGCCAGCAGTGAAGCGCTTTGGAGGGTCACTAGCTCCTACAATGAGCAGTTCTTC. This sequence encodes CASSEALWRVTSSYNEQFF.

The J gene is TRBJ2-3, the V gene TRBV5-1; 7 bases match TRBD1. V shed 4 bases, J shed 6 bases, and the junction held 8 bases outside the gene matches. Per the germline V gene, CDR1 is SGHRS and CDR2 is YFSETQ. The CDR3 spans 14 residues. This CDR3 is CASSPDRSSDTQYF. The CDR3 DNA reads TGCGCCAGCAGCCCGGACAGGTCTTCCGATACGCAGTATTTT. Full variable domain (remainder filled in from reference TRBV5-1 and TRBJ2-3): KAGVTQTPRYLIKTRGQQVTLSCSPISGHRSVSWYQQTPGQGLQFLFEYFSETQRNKGNFPGRFSGRQFSNSRSEMNVSTLELGDSALYLCASSPDRSSDTQYFGPGTRLTVL.

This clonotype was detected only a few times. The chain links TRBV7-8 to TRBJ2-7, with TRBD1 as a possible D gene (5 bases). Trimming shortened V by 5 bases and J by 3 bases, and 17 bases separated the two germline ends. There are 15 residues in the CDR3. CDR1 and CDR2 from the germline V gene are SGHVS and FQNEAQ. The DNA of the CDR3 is TGTGCCAGCAGCCCCCAAACAGGTTCTTACTACGAGCAGTACTTC. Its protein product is CASSPQTGSYYEQYF.

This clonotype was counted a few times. The CDR3 protein is CASSTTGTQYNEQFF. The CDR3 region has the DNA TGCGCCAGCAGCACGACCGGGACTCAATACAATGAGCAGTTCTTC. The V and J genes are TRBV5-1 and TRBJ2-1, with a tentative D call TRBD2 (6 bases). The CDR3 has 15 residues. In germline, CDR1 is SGHRS, CDR2 YFSETQ. Trimming cost V 4 bases and J 4 bases, with 15 bases left between them. The variable domain in full, with the rest retrieved from reference TRBV5-1 and TRBJ2-1, is KAGVTQTPRYLIKTRGQQVTLSCSPISGHRSVSWYQQTPGQGLQFLFEYFSETQRNKGNFPGRFSGRQFSNSRSEMNVSTLELGDSALYLCASSTTGTQYNEQFFGPGTRLTVL.

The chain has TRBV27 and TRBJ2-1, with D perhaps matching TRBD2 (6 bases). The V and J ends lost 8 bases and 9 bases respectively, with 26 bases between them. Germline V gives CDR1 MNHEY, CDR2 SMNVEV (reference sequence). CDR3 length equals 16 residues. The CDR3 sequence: CASSLGTATSSFEQFF. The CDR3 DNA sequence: TGTGCCAGCTCACTCGGGACTGCTACCTCCTCCTTTGAGCAGTTCTTC.

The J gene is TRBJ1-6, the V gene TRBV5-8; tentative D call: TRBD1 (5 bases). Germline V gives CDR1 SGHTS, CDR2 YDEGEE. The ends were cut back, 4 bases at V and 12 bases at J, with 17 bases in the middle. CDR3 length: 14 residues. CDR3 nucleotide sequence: TGTGCCAGCAGCCCCGGGACCGCCTGGGGACCCCTCCACTTT. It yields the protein CASSPGTAWGPLHF.

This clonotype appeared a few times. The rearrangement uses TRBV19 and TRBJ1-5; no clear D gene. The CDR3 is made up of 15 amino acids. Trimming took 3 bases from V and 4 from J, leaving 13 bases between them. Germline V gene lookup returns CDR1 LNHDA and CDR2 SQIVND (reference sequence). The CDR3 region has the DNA TGTGCCAGTAGTATGTTTCCACAGTATAATCAGCCCCAGCATTTT. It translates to CASSMFPQYNQPQHF.

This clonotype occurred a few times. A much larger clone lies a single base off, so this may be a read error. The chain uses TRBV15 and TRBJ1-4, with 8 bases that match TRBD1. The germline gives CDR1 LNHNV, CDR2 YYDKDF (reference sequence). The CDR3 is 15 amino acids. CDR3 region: CVTSRGTGQNEKLFF. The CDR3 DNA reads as TGTGTCACCAGCAGAGGGACAGGTCAAAATGAAAAACTGTTTTTT.

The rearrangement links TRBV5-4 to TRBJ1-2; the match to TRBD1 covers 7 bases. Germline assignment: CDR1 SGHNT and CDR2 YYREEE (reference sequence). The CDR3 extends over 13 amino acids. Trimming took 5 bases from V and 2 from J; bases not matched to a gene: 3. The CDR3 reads CASRAQGNYGYTF. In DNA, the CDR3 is TGTGCCAGCAGGGCACAGGGGAACTATGGCTACACCTTC.